The 18 T cell receptor beta chains presented below share a single source sample, sequenced in a study of CD8 T cells in ankylosing spondylitis. Their antigens are not known. Each CDR3 protein gets one entry after TCRdb re-called the 5' RACE reads with MiXCR. The sample yields about 330,000 distinct CDR3 sequences, less than 9.5% seen once. Study outcomes and limitations: A TCR beta motif made of fewer than 10 highly homologous variants seemed typical of ankylosing spondylitis blood.

The specimen sequenced was blood, either unsorted or a sorted T cell fraction (not recorded which). Source of these receptors: a male donor with ankylosing spondylitis.

This chain links TRBV12-3 or TRBV12-4 with TRBJ1-4; tentative D call: TRBD1 (5 bases). V lost 5 bases to trimming and J lost 10 bases, with 17 bases between them. The CDR3 contains 14 residues. The chain's CDR3 is CASSDDSLVGKLFF. The CDR3 DNA sequence: TGTGCCAGCAGTGACGACAGCCTGGTTGGAAAACTGTTTTTT.

This chain links TRBV5-1 with TRBJ2-5; TRBD1 is a possible D gene (6 bases). Germline-derived CDR1 and CDR2 are SGHRS and YFSETQ. CDR3 size: 16 residues. Trimming shortened V by 0 bases and J by 2 bases, and 14 bases separated the two germline ends. The CDR3: CASSLGGRGIQETQYF. For the CDR3, the DNA is TGCGCCAGCAGCTTGGGCGGCAGGGGAATACAAGAGACCCAGTACTTC.

This clonotype was recorded at least ten times. The rearrangement joins TRBV9 to TRBJ2-3; no reliable D call. V was shortened by 4 bases and J by 3 bases, with 6 bases between the two germline ends. The length of the CDR3 is 12 residues. CDR1 and CDR2 (germline): SGDLS, YYNGEE. The CDR3, as DNA: TGTGCCAGCAGCCGGGTGACAGATACGCAGTATTTT. As protein: CASSRVTDTQYF.

This clonotype was observed at least ten times. V and J are TRBV11-3 and TRBJ2-3, with 11 bases matching TRBD2. The V segment lost 8 bases and the J segment 8 bases; nucleotides outside the gene matches: 9. Looked up from germline, CDR1 is SGHNT and CDR2 is YENEEA. The CDR3 runs 14 residues. The CDR3 DNA reads TGTGCCAGCGCACTAGCGGGAGAGGCGCGTACGCAGTATTTT. This sequence encodes CASALAGEARTQYF.

This clonotype came up a few times. The rearrangement links TRBV9 to TRBJ2-1, with 14 positions matching TRBD2. V was pared by 3 bases and J by 10 bases, with 9 bases of the junction left unmatched. This CDR3 comprises 16 residues. The germline CDR1 and CDR2 sequences are SGDLS and YYNGEE. CDR3 residues: CASSGGLAGVGFEQFF. The CDR3 DNA is TGTGCCAGCAGCGGGGGACTAGCGGGAGTAGGATTCGAGCAGTTCTTC.

This clonotype was seen many times. The V gene is TRBV9, the J gene TRBJ2-3; D gene unclear. CDR3 length: 12 amino acids. CDR1 SGDLS and CDR2 YYNGEE come from the germline V gene. The ends were cut back, 2 bases at V and 2 bases at J, with 3 bases in the middle. The DNA for the CDR3 is TGTGCCAGCAGCGTCCCCACAGATACGCAGTATTTT. It codes for CASSVPTDTQYF.

This clonotype was observed a few times. This chain links TRBV6-5 with TRBJ1-1; D uncertain. The CDR3 spans 12 residues. The germline V gene encodes CDR1 MNHEY and CDR2 SVGAGI. The V end was cut by 1 base, the J end by 8 bases, with 8 bases between. Written as DNA, the CDR3 is TGTGCCAGCAGTTACTTGGACGGGGAAGCTTTCTTT. Encoded protein: CASSYLDGEAFF.

This clonotype has at least ten counts. The chain carries TRBV20-1 and TRBJ2-2; 13 bases line up with TRBD2. The CDR3 spans 19 residues. The germline V gene encodes CDR1 DFQATT and CDR2 SNEGSKA (reference sequence). The trim removed 0 bases at V and 0 bases at J, leaving 7 bases unmatched. The CDR3 protein is CSARDRTSGSYPNTGELFF. The CDR3 region has the DNA TGCAGTGCTAGAGACCGGACTAGCGGGAGCTACCCGAACACCGGGGAGCTGTTTTTT.

The sample holds many counts of this clonotype. The chain employs TRBV5-1 and TRBJ1-6, with D possibly matching TRBD1 (5 bases). V was shortened by 5 bases and J by 5 bases, with 14 bases between the two germline ends. CDR1 and CDR2 (germline): SGHRS, YFSETQ. The CDR3 runs to 15 residues. The CDR3 region has the DNA TGCGCCAGCAGTCGGGACGGAGCTGATAATTCACCCCTCCACTTT. The encoded protein is CASSRDGADNSPLHF.

This rearrangement joins TRBV18 to TRBJ1-5; D perhaps matches TRBD1 (5 bases). Between the trimmed V and J ends, which lost 2 bases and 2 bases, there was a span of 13 bases. The CDR3 runs 16 residues. Germline-derived CDR1 and CDR2 are KGHSH and LQKENI. In DNA, the CDR3 is TGTGCCAGCTCACCATGGGGGGGAACGGGCAATCAGCCCCAGCATTTT. Its translation: CASSPWGGTGNQPQHF.

This clonotype appeared a few times. This chain links TRBV18 with TRBJ1-5, with TRBD1 as a possible D gene (5 bases). Trimming shortened V by 3 bases and J by 5 bases, and 8 bases separated the two germline ends. The CDR3 contains 13 residues. The germline V gene encodes CDR1 KGHSH and CDR2 LQKENI. CDR3 sequence reads: CASSPGTDQPQHF. The CDR3 DNA reads TGTGCCAGCTCACCCGGGACCGATCAGCCCCAGCATTTT.

This rearrangement joins TRBV4-1 to TRBJ1-4; TRBD1 agrees at 9 bases. Per germline, CDR1 MGHRA and CDR2 YSYEKL. V shed 7 bases and J 7 bases; nucleotides not matched to a gene: 7. The CDR3 length is 14 residues. The DNA of the CDR3 is TGCGCCAGCAAGGGGGGGACAGGGCCTGAAAAACTGTTTTTT. The encoded protein is CASKGGTGPEKLFF.

Here the CDR3 DNA reads TGTGCCATCAGTGCGGTTAAAACTCTGGACCCCCGGTGGTTCTTC. Translated: CAISAVKTLDPRWFF. V gene TRBV10-3 combines with J gene TRBJ2-1; D is unclear. Germline CDR1 reads ENHRY; CDR2 reads SYGVKD. The CDR3 has 15 residues. The V end was cut by 4 bases, the J end by 15 bases, with 25 bases between.

This clonotype was seen a handful of times. The chain carries TRBV5-6 and TRBJ2-1; D is undetermined. The germline V gene encodes CDR1 SGHDT and CDR2 YYEEEE. The CDR3 extends over 15 amino acids. V lost 0 bases and J 0 bases, leaving 7 bases between the germline ends. The CDR3: CASSLVGISYNEQFF. DNA for the CDR3: TGTGCCAGCAGCTTGGTCGGTATCTCCTACAATGAGCAGTTCTTC.

This clonotype was recorded at least ten times. This chain uses TRBV9 with TRBJ2-2, with 7 nucleotides matching TRBD1. V shed 0 bases, J shed 6 bases, and the junction held 11 bases outside the gene matches. Germline V gene lookup returns CDR1 SGDLS and CDR2 YYNGEE. The CDR3 is 17 amino acids. In nucleotides, the CDR3 is TGTGCCAGCAGCGTAGTAGGGCAGGGGGATCGTCCCGGGGAGCTGTTTTTT. Residues: CASSVVGQGDRPGELFF.

The sample holds a few counts of this clonotype. The chain joins TRBV6-1 to TRBJ2-7; 10 bases agree with TRBD1. Germline V gives CDR1 MNHNS, CDR2 SASEGT. Trimming took 6 bases from V and 3 from J; bases not matched to a gene: 5. This CDR3 is built from 14 residues. In DNA form, the CDR3 reads TGTGCCAGCAGACTTGGGACAGGGGACTACGAGCAGTACTTC. Encoded protein: CASRLGTGDYEQYF.

The genes are TRBV7-8 and TRBJ2-1; 9 bases align to TRBD2. This CDR3 has 18 amino acids. Germline lookup yields CDR1 SGHVS and CDR2 FQNEAQ. V shed 3 bases and J 9 bases; nucleotides not matched to a gene: 18. The chain's CDR3 is CASSFFLLAGGPLSEQFF. In DNA, the CDR3 is TGTGCCAGCAGCTTTTTTCTCCTGGCGGGAGGGCCTCTCAGTGAGCAGTTCTTC.

There are a few counts of this clonotype. This chain joins TRBV6-5 and TRBJ2-7; D perhaps matches TRBD1 (6 bases). The CDR3 is 15 residues long. Trimming removed 2 bases from V and 2 bases from J, with 13 bases in between. The germline V gene encodes CDR1 MNHEY and CDR2 SVGAGI. CDR3 sequence: CASSYNPDRAYEQYF. CDR3 in DNA: TGTGCCAGCAGTTACAATCCGGACAGAGCCTACGAGCAGTACTTC.